The rows below give T cell receptor beta chains drawn from one sample of a study of lymphopenia after photon versus proton radiotherapy. Produced via immunoSEQ multiplex PCR; TCRdb's table is partial and in-frame only. The table shows 35,000 to 45,000 clones, with more than 75% occurring only once. This specimen consisted of peripheral blood, obtained from a patient treated with photon-based radiotherapy. The source of these receptors is a man between 45 and 60 years old with gastric cancer. The CDR3 runs from the conserved cysteine through the conserved F or W. D genes are given only for firm matches. The size entry is marked missing in some rows and otherwise reads once, few, many or a size class.

-,TRBJ1-2,TRBD1,TRBV10-3,CAISESSTGRANYGYTF,TGTGCCATCAGTGAGTCCTCGACAGGGAGAGCTAACTATGGCTACACCTTC
-,TRBJ2-1,-,TRBV5-1,CASSLGVQGREQFF,TGCGCCAGCAGCTTGGGGGTCCAGGGGCGGGAGCAGTTCTTC
-,TRBJ2-7,-,TRBV10-3,CAISDPGASSYEQYF,TGTGCCATCAGTGATCCCGGGGCTAGCTCCTACGAGCAGTACTTC
-,TRBJ2-7,TRBD1,TRBV19,CASSTQGANYEQYF,TGTGCCAGTAGTACACAGGGGGCCAACTACGAGCAGTACTTC
-,TRBJ1-1,-,TRBV6-5,CASSSTIGELDTEAFF,TGTGCCAGCAGTTCCACAATAGGGGAGCTGGACACTGAAGCTTTCTTT
-,TRBJ2-1,-,TRBV6-1,CATPNRLGEQFF,TGTGCCACACCCAACCGGTTGGGTGAGCAGTTCTTC
few,TRBJ2-1,TRBD1,TRBV13,CASSSRQGANEQFF,TGTGCCAGCAGCTCGCGACAGGGGGCCAATGAGCAGTTCTTC
-,TRBJ2-7,TRBD1,TRBV5-5,CASSSTGQDEQYF,TGTGCCAGCAGCTCGACAGGGCAGGACGAGCAGTACTTC
-,TRBJ2-7,-,TRBV30,CAWSSAGPYEQYF,TGTGCCTGGAGTAGTGCGGGGCCCTACGAGCAGTACTTC
-,TRBJ2-2,-,TRBV19,CASSMRPSASNTGELFF,TGTGCCAGTAGTATGCGGCCGAGCGCCTCGAACACCGGGGAGCTGTTTTTT
-,TRBJ1-2,TRBD1,TRBV19,CASSTRQGPNYGYTF,TGTGCCAGTAGTACCCGACAGGGTCCTAACTATGGCTACACCTTC
-,TRBJ2-1,-,TRBV4-2,CASSQDLGGLTDNEQFF,TGTGCCAGCAGCCAAGATCTGGGGGGACTTACCGACAATGAGCAGTTCTTC
-,TRBJ2-1,-,TRBV5-1,CASSSLAPSSYNEQFF,TGCGCCAGCAGTTCTCTAGCACCGAGCTCCTACAATGAGCAGTTCTTC
-,TRBJ2-7,TRBD2,TRBV7-2,CASSFFGGAYEQYF,TGTGCCAGCAGCTTCTTTGGGGGGGCCTACGAGCAGTACTTC
-,TRBJ2-1,TRBD2,TRBV30,CAWSVRGRDNEQFF,TGTGCCTGGAGTGTACGCGGGAGGGACAATGAGCAGTTCTTC
-,TRBJ1-2,-,TRBV9,CASSVQAIGGYTF,TGTGCCAGCAGCGTACAGGCCATAGGGGGCTACACCTTC
-,TRBJ1-1,-,TRBV6-1,CASSDRVNTEAFF,TGTGCCAGCAGTGACCGGGTGAACACTGAAGCTTTCTTT
-,TRBJ2-3,-,TRBV7-2,CASSITGTDTQYF,TGTGCCAGCAGCATAACAGGCACAGATACGCAGTATTTT
-,TRBJ2-5,-,TRBV7-2,CASSLRQRETQYF,TGTGCCAGCAGCTTACGACAGAGAGAGACCCAGTACTTC
-,TRBJ1-2,TRBD1,TRBV7-9,CASSGDSLYGYTF,TGTGCCAGCAGCGGGGACAGTCTTTATGGCTACACCTTC
-,TRBJ2-1,TRBD1,TRBV30,CAWSGQGGEQFF,TGTGCCTGGAGTGGACAGGGGGGTGAGCAGTTCTTC
-,TRBJ1-4,TRBD1,TRBV13,CASSVRDRGEKLFF,TGTGCCAGCAGCGTCCGGGACAGAGGGGAAAAACTGTTTTTT
-,TRBJ1-3,-,TRBV28,CASSLGVQTSRRTIYF,TGTGCCAGCAGTTTAGGGGTACAGACCTCCAGAAGGACCATATATTTT
-,TRBJ2-7,-,TRBV7-9,CASSRDSFYEQYF,TGTGCCAGCAGCAGGGATTCCTTCTACGAGCAGTACTTC
-,TRBJ1-3,TRBD1,TRBV28,CASSSSRGQGNTIYF,TGTGCCAGCAGTTCTTCTCGGGGACAGGGTAACACCATATATTTT